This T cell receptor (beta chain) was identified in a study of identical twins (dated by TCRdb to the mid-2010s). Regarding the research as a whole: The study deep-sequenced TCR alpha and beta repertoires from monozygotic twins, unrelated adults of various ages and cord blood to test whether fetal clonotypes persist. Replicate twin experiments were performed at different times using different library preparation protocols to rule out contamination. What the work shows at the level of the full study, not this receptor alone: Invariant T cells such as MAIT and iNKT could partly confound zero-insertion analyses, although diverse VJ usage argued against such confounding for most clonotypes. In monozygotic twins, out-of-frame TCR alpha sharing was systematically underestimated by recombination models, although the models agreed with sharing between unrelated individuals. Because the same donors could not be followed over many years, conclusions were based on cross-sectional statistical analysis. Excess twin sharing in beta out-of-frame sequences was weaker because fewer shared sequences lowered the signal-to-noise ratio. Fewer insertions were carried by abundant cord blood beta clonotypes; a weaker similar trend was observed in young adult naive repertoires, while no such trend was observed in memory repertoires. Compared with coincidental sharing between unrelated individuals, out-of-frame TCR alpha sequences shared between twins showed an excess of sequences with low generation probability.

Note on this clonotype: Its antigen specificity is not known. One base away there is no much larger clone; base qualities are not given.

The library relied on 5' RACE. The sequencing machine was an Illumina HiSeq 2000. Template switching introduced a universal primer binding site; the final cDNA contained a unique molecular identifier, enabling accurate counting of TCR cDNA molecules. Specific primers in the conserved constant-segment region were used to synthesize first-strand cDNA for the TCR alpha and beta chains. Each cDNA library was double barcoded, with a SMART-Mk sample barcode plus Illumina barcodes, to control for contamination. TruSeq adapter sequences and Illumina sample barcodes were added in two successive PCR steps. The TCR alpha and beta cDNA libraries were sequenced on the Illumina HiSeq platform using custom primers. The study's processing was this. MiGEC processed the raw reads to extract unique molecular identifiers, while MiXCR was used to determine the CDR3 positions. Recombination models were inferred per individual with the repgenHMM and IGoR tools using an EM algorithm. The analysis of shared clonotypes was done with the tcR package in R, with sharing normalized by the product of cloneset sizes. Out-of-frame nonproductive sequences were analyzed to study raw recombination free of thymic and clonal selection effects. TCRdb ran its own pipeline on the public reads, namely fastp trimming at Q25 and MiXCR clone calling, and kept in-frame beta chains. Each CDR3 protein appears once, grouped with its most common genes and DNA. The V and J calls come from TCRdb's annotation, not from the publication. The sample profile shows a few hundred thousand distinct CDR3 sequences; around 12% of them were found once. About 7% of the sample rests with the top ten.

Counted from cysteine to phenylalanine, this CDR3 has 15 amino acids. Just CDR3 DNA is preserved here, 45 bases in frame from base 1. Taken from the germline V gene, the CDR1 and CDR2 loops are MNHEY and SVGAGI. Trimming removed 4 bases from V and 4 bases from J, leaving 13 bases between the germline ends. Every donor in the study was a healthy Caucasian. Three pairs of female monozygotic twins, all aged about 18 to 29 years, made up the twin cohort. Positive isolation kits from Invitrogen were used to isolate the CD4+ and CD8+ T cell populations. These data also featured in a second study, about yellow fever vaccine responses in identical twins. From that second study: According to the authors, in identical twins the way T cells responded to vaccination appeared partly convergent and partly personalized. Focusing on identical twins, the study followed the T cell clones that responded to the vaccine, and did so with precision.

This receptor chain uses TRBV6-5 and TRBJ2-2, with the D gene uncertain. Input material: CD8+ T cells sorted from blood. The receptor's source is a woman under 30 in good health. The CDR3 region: CASSSTRPGTGELFF. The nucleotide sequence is TGTGCCAGCAGTTCTACCCGCCCGGGCACCGGGGAGCTGTTTTTT.